These 24 T cell receptor beta chains originate from one sample sequenced in a study of T-cell memory formation after mild COVID-19. TCRdb called the 5' RACE reads again in MiXCR, with one record for every CDR3 protein. This sample has roughly 70,000 distinct CDR3 sequences; over 15% occur once, and the top ten carry around 29%. Source material: PBMCs or a T cell subset sorted from them (not recorded which). These receptors originate from an adult woman who had mild COVID-19 (a few samples of this study predate the infection). Cell type and time point are not known.

The chain carries TRBV12-3 or TRBV12-4 and TRBJ1-2, with D perhaps TRBD1 (6 bases). This CDR3 contains 13 residues. Trimming took off 7 bases at V and 12 bases at J, with 21 bases between the two ends. The chain's CDR3 is CASTLWEEGEDTF. Written as DNA, the CDR3 is TGTGCCAGCACTCTCTGGGAGGAGGGGGAAGACACCTTC.

There are a few counts of this clonotype. Here the CDR3 reads CASSSDVNNEQFF. The CDR3 bases are TGCGCCAGCAGCTCCGATGTCAACAATGAGCAGTTCTTC. The genes are TRBV5-1 and TRBJ2-1; no firm D call. Germline V CDR1 and CDR2: SGHRS, YFSETQ. Trimming removed 3 bases at V and 5 bases at J, with 9 bases between. The CDR3 loop spans 13 amino acids.

This sequence joins TRBV5-1 and TRBJ1-1; the D is unclear. Germline loops: CDR1 SGHRS, CDR2 YFSETQ. The CDR3 has 13 amino acids. V was pared by 3 bases and J by 3 bases, with 9 bases between. The CDR3 sequence is CASSSYGYTEAFF. CDR3 coding DNA: TGCGCCAGCAGCTCCTACGGGTACACTGAAGCTTTCTTT.

This clonotype came up a few times. CDR3 amino acids: CAISTPAGSTDTQYF. In nucleotides, the CDR3 is TGTGCCATCAGTACTCCCGCCGGGAGCACAGATACGCAGTATTTT. The chain couples TRBV10-3 to TRBJ2-3; D uncertain. V gave up 5 bases and J gave up 0 bases, with 12 bases separating them. The V gene's germline CDR1 is ENHRY and CDR2 SYGVKD. The CDR3 is 15 residues long.

This clonotype was detected a few times. The rearrangement links TRBV4-3 to TRBJ2-2; TRBD1 is a possible D gene (5 bases). CDR1 is LGHNA, CDR2 YSLEER, per germline. Trimming took 0 bases from V and 1 from J, leaving 6 bases between them. The CDR3 is 15 amino acids. DNA for the CDR3: TGCGCCAGCAGCCAAGACAGGGTGAACACCGGGGAGCTGTTTTTT. As protein: CASSQDRVNTGELFF.

In its sample, this clonotype was seen a few times. The V and J genes are TRBV6-5 and TRBJ2-7; the D is unclear. Germline CDR1 and CDR2: MNHEY and SVGAGI. The CDR3 sequence is 12 residues long. V was cut by 5 bases and J by 1 base, with 6 bases left in between. The CDR3 nucleotides read TGTGCCAGCAGTCTGACGTCCTACGAGCAGTACTTC. It translates to CASSLTSYEQYF.

The chain carries TRBV14 and TRBJ2-2; D gene unclear. From germline, CDR1 is SGHDN and CDR2 FVKESK. The CDR3 contains 14 residues. The V gene lost 4 bases and the J gene lost 6 bases, with 12 bases spanning the gap. CDR3 residues: CASSPTSTAGELFF. CDR3 bases: TGTGCCAGCAGCCCTACAAGCACGGCCGGGGAGCTGTTTTTT.

This clonotype has more than one count but fewer than ten. This sequence joins TRBV27 and TRBJ1-4; a weak D match, TRBD1 (6 bases). V was trimmed by 6 bases and J by 10 bases, leaving 24 bases between them. The length of the CDR3 is 16 residues. Germline values: CDR1 MNHEY, CDR2 SMNVEV (reference sequence). The DNA for the CDR3 is TGTGCCAGCAGCCTCCATACTACCCAACCGACAGGAAAACTGTTTTTT. Translation gives CASSLHTTQPTGKLFF.

A few counts support this clonotype. The CDR3 loop reads CASSQDGDREAFF. The CDR3 DNA sequence: TGCGCCAGCAGCCAAGACGGCGACAGGGAAGCTTTCTTT. This rearrangement joins TRBV4-3 to TRBJ1-1, with D perhaps matching TRBD1 (6 bases). The germline CDR1 and CDR2 sequences are LGHNA and YSLEER. V lost 0 bases and J lost 8, with 10 bases in between. This CDR3 is 13 amino acids long.

The rearrangement links TRBV7-6 to TRBJ2-3, with unresolved D. Germline V gene lookup returns CDR1 SGHVS and CDR2 FNYEAQ. With 8 bases removed from V and 2 bases from J, the gap between germline ends came to 14 bases. The CDR3 totals 14 residues. CDR3 nucleotide sequence: TGTGCCAGCTCAAGCGACCCTGACACAGATACGCAGTATTTT. Protein: CASSSDPDTDTQYF.

The J gene is TRBJ2-1, the V gene TRBV4-1, with 7 nucleotides matching TRBD1. The CDR3 extends over 15 amino acids. V dropped 3 bases and J dropped 7; count of bases not matched to a gene: 9. CDR1 MGHRA and CDR2 YSYEKL come from the germline V gene. CDR3 coding DNA: TGCGCCAGCAGCCAGGGACAGCAACTGGTAAATGAGCAGTTCTTC. Amino acid sequence: CASSQGQQLVNEQFF.

J is TRBJ2-3 and V is TRBV2; D ambiguous. Germline CDR1 is SNHLY and CDR2 is FYNNEI. Deletions cut 6 bases from V and 3 bases from J, with 19 bases between. The CDR3 runs to 16 residues. CDR3 in amino acids: CASRPQLESITDTQYF. Written as DNA, the CDR3 is TGTGCCAGCAGACCACAGCTGGAGTCGATTACAGATACGCAGTATTTT.

CDR3 residues: CASSSVDRGREELFF. The CDR3 region has the DNA TGTGCCAGCAGTTCAGTCGACAGGGGTCGGGAGGAGCTGTTTTTT. The chain is built from TRBV12-3 or TRBV12-4 and TRBJ2-2, with TRBD1 identical over 8 bases. V was pared by 4 bases and J by 10 bases, with 11 bases of the junction left unmatched. The CDR3 is made up of 15 amino acids.

With respect to this clonotype: A clone one base away is much larger, so this may be a read error. V and J are TRBV12-3 or TRBV12-4 and TRBJ2-1; D gene unclear. Trimming left V 5 bases short and J 10 bases short, with 12 bases between. The CDR3 totals 12 residues. CDR3 loop: CASSHRPREQFF. The CDR3 DNA follows: TGTGCCAGCAGTCATAGGCCAAGGGAGCAGTTCTTC.

This clonotype has more than one count but fewer than ten. The chain recombines TRBV7-9 with TRBJ2-5; D unclear. V was cut by 5 bases and J by 5 bases, with 15 bases left in between. Germline V gives CDR1 SEHNR, CDR2 FQNEAQ (reference sequence). CDR3 length: 14 amino acids. The CDR3 DNA is TGTGCCAGCAGCCTCGAGACGTTGCGGGAGACCCAGTACTTC. Amino acids: CASSLETLRETQYF.

The rearrangement uses TRBV7-9 and TRBJ2-2; 7 bases fit TRBD2. This CDR3 has 12 amino acids. V gave up 6 bases and J gave up 8 bases; unmatched junction bases: 3. Germline V gene data show CDR1 as SEHNR and CDR2 as FQNEAQ (reference sequence). The CDR3 here is CASSREAGELFF. The CDR3 DNA sequence: TGTGCCAGCAGTCGGGAGGCGGGGGAGCTGTTTTTT.

The gene calls are TRBV20-1 and TRBJ1-5, with unresolved D. Germline V lookup: CDR1 DFQATT, CDR2 SNEGSKA (reference sequence). The V end was cut by 6 bases, the J end by 1 base, with 13 bases between. The CDR3 is made up of 14 amino acids. CDR3 in amino acids: CSAGPGLSNQPQHF. The CDR3 region has the DNA TGCAGTGCCGGTCCGGGTTTGAGCAATCAGCCCCAGCATTTT.

This sequence joins TRBV12-3 or TRBV12-4 and TRBJ2-1; a weak D match, TRBD1 (6 bases). V gave up 7 bases and J gave up 0 bases, with 10 bases separating them. This CDR3 comprises 14 residues. CDR3 DNA: TGTGCCAGCAAGCAAGGGGGCTCCTACAATGAGCAGTTCTTC. This translates into CASKQGGSYNEQFF.

The chain employs TRBV21-1 and TRBJ2-4. TRBV21-1 is recorded as a pseudogene. This CDR3 has 15 amino acids. The CDR3 loop reads CASSKGGLAKNIQYF. CDR3 DNA: TGTGCCAGCAGCAAAGGGGGGTTAGCCAAAAACATTCAGTACTTC.

This clonotype was seen more than once but under ten times. The chain uses TRBV6-6 and TRBJ2-3; D uncertain. The CDR3 totals 13 residues. V lost 6 bases to trimming and J lost 0 bases, with 7 bases between them. The germline V gene has CDR1 MNHNY and CDR2 SVGAGI (reference sequence). In DNA, the CDR3 is TGTGCCAGCAGACTGACCAGCACAGATACGCAGTATTTT. It specifies CASRLTSTDTQYF.

This clonotype has more than one count but fewer than ten. V gene TRBV4-2 combines with J gene TRBJ1-5; TRBD1 is a possible D gene (6 bases). The CDR3 sequence is 15 residues long. Germline CDR1 LGHNA, CDR2 YNFKEQ. Trimming shortened V by 1 base and J by 7 bases, and 14 bases separated the two germline ends. This CDR3 reads CASSQVQGLRQPQHF. The CDR3 DNA reads as TGTGCCAGCAGCCAAGTACAGGGCCTGCGACAGCCCCAGCATTTT.

A few counts support this clonotype. The CDR3 spells CASSPRREHEQYF. In nucleotides, the CDR3 is TGTGCCAGCAGCCCCCGACGGGAACACGAGCAGTACTTC. The chain has TRBV7-9 and TRBJ2-7; tentatively, D is TRBD2 (5 bases). V was trimmed by 5 bases and J by 5 bases, leaving 13 bases between them. In germline, CDR1 is SEHNR, CDR2 FQNEAQ (reference sequence). This CDR3 region has 13 residues.

V gene TRBV7-9 combines with J gene TRBJ2-5; 11 bases map to TRBD2. Germline CDR1 is SEHNR and CDR2 is FQNEAQ (reference sequence). There are 16 residues in the CDR3. Trimming at V came to 1 base and at J to 3 bases, leaving 4 bases not matched to a gene. The CDR3 reads CASSLGPGLAEETQYF. DNA of the CDR3: TGTGCCAGCAGCTTAGGACCGGGACTAGCGGAAGAGACCCAGTACTTC.

This clonotype has a handful of counts. The chain recombines TRBV4-2 with TRBJ2-2; D may match TRBD1 or TRBD2 (6 bases each). The germline V and J ends were trimmed by 1 base and 9 bases, with 15 bases remaining between them. Germline assignment: CDR1 LGHNA and CDR2 YNFKEQ. The CDR3 sequence is 15 residues long. The CDR3 reads CASSQALAGGWELFF. CDR3 DNA: TGTGCCAGCAGCCAAGCCCTAGCCGGGGGCTGGGAGCTGTTTTTT.